This T cell receptor (beta chain) was documented in a study of shared clonotypes between healthy human individuals. TCRdb's table, derived via immunoSEQ multiplex PCR, lists solely in-frame clones and lacks some. The profile shows about 2.4 million clones, around 94% of them singletons. This receptor was identified in a man between 18 and 35 years old in good health. Sequenced material: naive CD4+ T cells sorted from blood. As to subset: CD45RA+ positively selected.

The DNA of the CDR3 is TGTGCCAGCACGGTCCAGCGGGGGGTAGAGACCCAGTACTTC. This codes for CASTVQRGVETQYF. The chain carries TRBV2 and TRBJ2-5, with TRBD2 identical over 9 bases. Per the germline V gene, CDR1 is SNHLY and CDR2 is FYNNEI. V shed 7 bases and J 4 bases; nucleotides not matched to a gene: 7. This CDR3 has 14 amino acids.